What follows are 11 T cell receptor beta chains derived from one specimen sequenced in a study of T-cell reconstitution after alpha-beta-depleted transplantation in children. Preparation of the TCRbeta library involved a method that used unique molecular identifiers. Each CDR3 protein is one row after TCRdb ran MiXCR on the PCR reads. The table shows approximately 800,000 distinct CDR3 sequences, with roughly 16% occurring only once. Sample: PBMCs, mostly from graft donor cells, taken 360 days after TCRalphabeta/CD19-depleted stem cell transplant. These receptors came from a male patient between 5 and 17 years old who had a stem cell transplant for acute lymphoblastic leukemia, so the T cells may come from the graft donor.

This clonotype was observed many times. The chain joins TRBV28 to TRBJ2-7; D is unresolved. The CDR3 covers 12 residues. V was clipped by 1 base and J by 3 bases, with 4 bases between them. Germline CDR1 MDHEN, CDR2 SYDVKM. CDR3: CASSLLDYEQYF. In nucleotides, the CDR3 is TGTGCCAGCAGTTTATTAGACTACGAGCAGTACTTC.

Ten or more counts support this clonotype. The chain has TRBV5-6 and TRBJ2-7; D unresolved. Germline V gene sequence: CDR1 SGHDT, CDR2 YYEEEE. Trimming shortened V by 4 bases and J by 1 base, and 12 bases separated the two germline ends. The CDR3 loop spans 14 amino acids. CDR3 DNA sequence: TGTGCCAGCAGCGCCCCTACGGGTTCCTACGAGCAGTACTTC. Amino acids: CASSAPTGSYEQYF. Filled out from reference TRBV5-6 and TRBJ2-7, the complete variable domain reads DAGVTQSPTHLIKTRGQQVTLRCSPKSGHDTVSWYQQALGQGPQFIFQYYEEEERQRGNFPDRFSGHQFPNYSSELNVNALLLGDSALYLCASSAPTGSYEQYFGPGTRLTVT.

This clonotype was picked up many times. This sequence joins TRBV20-1 and TRBJ1-3; D gene unclear. The germline V gene has CDR1 DFQATT and CDR2 SNEGSKA (reference sequence). The V end lost 3 bases, the J end lost 2 bases, and 17 bases lay between the germline ends. The CDR3 has 16 amino acids. The DNA of the CDR3 is TGCAGTGCTAGTGGATTCGGGTTAGGGACTGGAAACACCATATATTTT. It codes for CSASGFGLGTGNTIYF.

The DNA of the CDR3 is TGTGCCAGCAGGAGCGGGGCTAGCATGTACTTC. This translates into CASRSGASMYF. The rearrangement joins TRBV7-6 to TRBJ2-7; 7 positions match TRBD2. V gave up 6 bases and J gave up 12 bases; unmatched junction bases: 8. Germline V lookup: CDR1 SGHVS, CDR2 FNYEAQ. The CDR3 sequence is 11 residues long.

The chain employs TRBV9 and TRBJ2-2; no firm D call. V lost 0 bases, J lost 4 bases, and 13 bases lay in between. This CDR3 spans 16 amino acids. The V gene's germline CDR1 is SGDLS and CDR2 YYNGEE. The CDR3 here is CASSVAEVMITGELFF. CDR3 bases: TGTGCCAGCAGCGTAGCTGAGGTGATGATCACCGGGGAGCTGTTTTTT.

This clonotype was seen more than once but under ten times. This chain connects TRBV24-1 to TRBJ2-2; D unclear. The CDR3 has 15 amino acids. Trimming left V 0 bases short and J 5 bases short, with 9 bases between. Per the germline V gene, CDR1 is KGHDR and CDR2 is SFDVKD. The CDR3 loop is CATSDLEVPTGELFF. CDR3 coding DNA: TGTGCCACCAGTGATTTGGAGGTTCCTACCGGGGAGCTGTTTTTT.

This clonotype was counted many times. This chain uses TRBV29-1 with TRBJ2-1; D is unresolved. Germline V gene sequence: CDR1 SQVTM, CDR2 ANQGSEA. Trimming took off 0 bases at V and 0 bases at J, with 15 bases between the two ends. The CDR3 is made up of 17 amino acids. CDR3 DNA sequence: TGCAGCGTTGAAGATCCCCTAGATGAGTTCTCCTACAATGAGCAGTTCTTC. As protein: CSVEDPLDEFSYNEQFF.

This clonotype turned up a few times. This chain connects TRBV3-1 to TRBJ2-1; D might be TRBD2 (6 bases). Germline V lookup: CDR1 LGHDT, CDR2 YNNKEL (reference sequence). Trimming stripped 4 bases from V and 2 bases from J, with 9 bases between. The CDR3 has 14 residues. Written as DNA, the CDR3 is TGTGCCAGCAGCCTCGGGAGTCCCTACAATGAGCAGTTCTTC. Translation: CASSLGSPYNEQFF.

In its sample, this clonotype was seen a few times. The V and J genes are TRBV7-9 and TRBJ2-1; 13 bases match TRBD2. In germline, CDR1 is SEHNR, CDR2 FQNEAQ (reference sequence). The CDR3 is made up of 18 amino acids. V was clipped by 2 bases and J by 4 bases; unmatched bases: 8. CDR3 bases: TGTGCCAGCAGCTTAAAACTAGCGGGAGGGGGAATATACAATGAGCAGTTCTTC. Translating it yields CASSLKLAGGGIYNEQFF.

The J gene is TRBJ2-3, the V gene TRBV10-3; D remains unclear. The CDR3 is 15 amino acids. Germline CDR1 and CDR2: ENHRY and SYGVKD. V was cut by 5 bases and J by 1 base, with 13 bases left in between. The CDR3 spells CAISQQAPGTDTQYF. DNA for the CDR3: TGTGCCATCAGTCAACAAGCCCCTGGCACAGATACGCAGTATTTT.

Comment on this clonotype: This may be a read error: a much more frequent sequence differs by one nucleotide. The chain is built from TRBV20-1 and TRBJ2-3, with 9 bases lining up with TRBD2. From germline, CDR1 is DFQATT and CDR2 SNEGSKA (reference sequence). CDR3 size: 15 residues. This chain's CDR3 is CSPSGTRGRTDTQYF. Written as DNA, the CDR3 is TGCAGTCCTAGCGGGACTAGAGGGCGCACAGATACGCAGTATTTT.